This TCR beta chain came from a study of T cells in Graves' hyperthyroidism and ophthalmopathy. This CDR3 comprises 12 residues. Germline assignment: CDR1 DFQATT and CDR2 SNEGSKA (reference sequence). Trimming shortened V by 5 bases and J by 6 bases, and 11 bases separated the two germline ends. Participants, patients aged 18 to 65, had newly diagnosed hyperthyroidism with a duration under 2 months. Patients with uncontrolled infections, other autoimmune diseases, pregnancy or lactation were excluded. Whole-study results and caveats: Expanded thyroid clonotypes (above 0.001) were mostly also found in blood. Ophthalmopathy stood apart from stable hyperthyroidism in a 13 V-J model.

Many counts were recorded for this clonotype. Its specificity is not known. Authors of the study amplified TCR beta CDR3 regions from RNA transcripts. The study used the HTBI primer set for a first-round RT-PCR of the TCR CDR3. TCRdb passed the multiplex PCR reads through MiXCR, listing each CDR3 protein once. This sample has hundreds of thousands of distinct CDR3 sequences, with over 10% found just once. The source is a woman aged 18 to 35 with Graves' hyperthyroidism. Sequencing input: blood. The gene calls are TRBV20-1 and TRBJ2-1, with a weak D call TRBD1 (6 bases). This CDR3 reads CSAQDRVNEQFF. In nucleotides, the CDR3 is TGCAGTGCTCAGGACAGAGTCAATGAGCAGTTCTTC.